What follows are 14 T cell receptor beta chains derived from one specimen sequenced in a study of low-dose radiotherapy and immunotherapy resistance in tumors. Priming of first-strand cDNA relied on TRAV- and TRBV-specific primers (covering alpha and beta chains). TCRs underwent about 20 PCR cycles of amplification with a constant-region primer and V-primer adapter. From the reads, TCRdb called clonotypes with MiXCR, one entry per CDR3 protein. The table has tens of thousands of distinct CDR3 sequences, 15% to 20% seen once. The time point: before trial treatment. The sample was PBMCs, taken before treatment. These receptors all stem from a male donor with prostate cancer.

This clonotype was counted at least ten times. The CDR3 DNA follows: TGTGCCAGCAGGACACAGGGGCTGACACGGTCACCCCTCCACTTT. Translation gives CASRTQGLTRSPLHF. This chain joins TRBV27 and TRBJ1-6; 7 bases match TRBD1. CDR3 size: 15 residues. Germline CDR1 reads MNHEY; CDR2 reads SMNVEV (reference sequence). The V gene end was trimmed by 6 bases and the J gene end by 10 bases; junction bases not matched to a gene: 12.

The CDR3 DNA reads TGCGCCAGCAGTGAGTCGGCGGAGTACGAGCAGTACTTC. Residues: CASSESAEYEQYF. V gene TRBV10-2 combines with J gene TRBJ2-7; D is ambiguous. Germline CDR1 WSHSY, CDR2 SAAADI. The V gene lost 0 bases and the J gene lost 4 bases, with 7 bases spanning the gap. The CDR3 covers 13 residues.

This clonotype was observed at least ten times. The chain carries TRBV7-8 and TRBJ2-2; 14 nucleotides align to TRBD2. Germline V gene lookup returns CDR1 SGHVS and CDR2 FQNEAQ. The CDR3 runs to 16 residues. V dropped 7 bases and J dropped 8; count of bases not matched to a gene: 9. The chain's CDR3 is CASMATSGGAAGELFF. As DNA, the CDR3 is TGTGCCAGCATGGCGACTAGCGGGGGGGCAGCAGGGGAGCTGTTTTTT.

V is TRBV19 and J is TRBJ2-5, with D possibly being TRBD2 (7 bases). Looked up from germline, CDR1 is LNHDA and CDR2 is SQIVND (reference sequence). The CDR3 totals 15 residues. V was pared by 10 bases and J by 2 bases, with 20 bases between. The DNA of the CDR3 is TGTGCCACCTCGAACGGGGGGACACGACAAGAGACCCAGTACTTC. Translating gives CATSNGGTRQETQYF.

This clonotype was seen many times. The gene calls are TRBV6-4 and TRBJ1-3; no clear D gene. The CDR3 extends over 15 amino acids. CDR1 is MRHNA and CDR2 is SNTAGT in the germline V gene. With 6 bases removed from V and 2 bases from J, the gap between germline ends came to 14 bases. The CDR3 loop is CASRIREPPGNTIYF. In DNA form, the CDR3 reads TGTGCCAGCAGAATCCGGGAGCCCCCTGGAAACACCATATATTTT.

The rearrangement links TRBV5-1 to TRBJ1-1, with D possibly being TRBD1 (5 bases). Germline V gives CDR1 SGHRS, CDR2 YFSETQ. The CDR3 consists of 14 residues. Trimming stripped 0 bases from V and 1 base from J, with 7 bases between. CDR3 bases: TGCGCCAGCAGCTTGGGACAGCGGAACACTGAAGCTTTCTTT. It encodes CASSLGQRNTEAFF.

This clonotype was counted ten times or more. The rearrangement links TRBV5-1 to TRBJ1-1; 8 nucleotides agree with TRBD1. The trim removed 2 bases at V and 4 bases at J, leaving 10 bases unmatched. Looked up from germline, CDR1 is SGHRS and CDR2 is YFSETQ. This CDR3 has 16 amino acids. CDR3 coding DNA: TGCGCCAGCAGCTTATTACCTCAGGGGGCTCGCACTGAAGCTTTCTTT. Its protein is CASSLLPQGARTEAFF.

About this clonotype itself: A read error is the likely source, as a far larger clone sits one nucleotide away. J is TRBJ2-7 and V is TRBV6-1; D is possibly TRBD1 (5 bases). Trimming took 6 bases from V and 6 from J, leaving 12 bases between them. CDR3 length equals 12 residues. Germline CDR1 MNHNS, CDR2 SASEGT. CDR3 loop: CASRLPTGEQYF. For the CDR3, the DNA is TGTGCCAGCAGACTTCCTACAGGCGAGCAGTACTTC.

In this sample, this clonotype turned up many times. The chain couples TRBV5-1 to TRBJ2-2, with 7 bases that match TRBD2. The V gene's germline CDR1 is SGHRS and CDR2 YFSETQ. V lost 4 bases, J lost 2 bases, and 8 bases stayed unmatched. The CDR3 has 16 amino acids. The CDR3 reads CASSPYGGTNTGELFF. The CDR3 region has the DNA TGCGCCAGCAGCCCATACGGGGGGACTAACACCGGGGAGCTGTTTTTT.

This clonotype was recorded at least ten times. The V call is TRBV29-1, the J call TRBJ2-7; possibly TRBD2 for D (5 bases). With 5 bases removed from V and 2 bases from J, the gap between germline ends came to 13 bases. Germline values: CDR1 SQVTM, CDR2 ANQGSEA. The CDR3 covers 13 residues. CDR3 DNA: TGCAGCGTTCTGGGCCCCGGGACCTACGAGCAGTACTTC. Its translation: CSVLGPGTYEQYF.

In this sample, this clonotype turned up a few times. The chain links TRBV20-1 to TRBJ2-2, with D maybe TRBD2 (6 bases). The CDR3 runs 11 residues. Germline lookup yields CDR1 DFQATT and CDR2 SNEGSKA (reference sequence). Deletions cut 0 bases from V and 15 bases from J, with 11 bases between. The CDR3 spells CSARDGGKMFF. The CDR3 nucleotides are TGCAGTGCTAGAGATGGCGGGAAGATGTTTTTT.

This clonotype was counted ten times or more. The rearrangement joins TRBV6-2 or TRBV6-3 to TRBJ2-2; 7 bases match TRBD1. The V segment lost 7 bases and the J segment 7 bases; nucleotides outside the gene matches: 3. Germline lookup yields CDR1 MNHEY and CDR2 SVGEGT. The length of the CDR3 is 12 residues. DNA of the CDR3: TGTGCCAGCAACGACAGGGTCGGGGAGCTGTTTTTT. Protein: CASNDRVGELFF.

The chain combines TRBV6-2 or TRBV6-3 with TRBJ1-5, with TRBD1 identical over 8 bases. The CDR3 length is 18 residues. Trimming took 4 bases from V and 3 from J; bases not matched to a gene: 14. Germline assignment: CDR1 MNHEY and CDR2 SVGEGT. The CDR3 bases are TGTGCCAGCAGTTTTTTAGGACAGGGTGACGGCTACAATCAGCCCCAGCATTTT. Translated: CASSFLGQGDGYNQPQHF.

This clonotype was detected ten times or more. This rearrangement joins TRBV15 to TRBJ2-5, with 7 bases aligning to TRBD2. Germline V lookup: CDR1 LNHNV, CDR2 YYDKDF (reference sequence). Trimming at V came to 1 base and at J to 5 bases, leaving 10 bases not matched to a gene. This CDR3 is 16 amino acids long. In DNA, the CDR3 is TGTGCCACCAGCAGAGGAACGGGGGGTAGAAGGGAGACCCAGTACTTC. It codes for CATSRGTGGRRETQYF.